The clone carrying this T cell receptor beta chain was observed a few times. Its target is not known. The data derive from a study of human T cells and chemical hapten exposure. The study, taken as a whole, reports: TCRs whose frequency exceeded 1 in 1000 remained the same following DPC sensitization.

TCRdb re-called the RACE reads with MiXCR, one entry per CDR3 protein. The table lists approximately 100,000 distinct CDR3 sequences, 8% to 10% of them singletons. Time point reported: pre-sensitization, week 0. Specified treatment: therapeutic diphenylcyclopropenone sensitization with weekly scalp DPC. The CDR3 runs 11 residues. The germline CDR1 and CDR2 sequences are SGHDN and FVKESK. Trimming pared 4 bases from V and 7 bases from J, leaving 4 bases between. Sequences were derived from whole blood, sampled in connection with sensitization to the hapten diphenylcyclopropenone (DPC). The genes are TRBV14 and TRBJ1-4; no clear D gene. The TCR sequence derives from a woman in her thirties or forties with alopecia areata. Some clones in this sample may be carry-over from other donors' samples. CDR3 sequence reads: CASSRSEKLFF. DNA for the CDR3: TGTGCCAGCAGCCGTTCTGAAAAACTGTTTTTT.